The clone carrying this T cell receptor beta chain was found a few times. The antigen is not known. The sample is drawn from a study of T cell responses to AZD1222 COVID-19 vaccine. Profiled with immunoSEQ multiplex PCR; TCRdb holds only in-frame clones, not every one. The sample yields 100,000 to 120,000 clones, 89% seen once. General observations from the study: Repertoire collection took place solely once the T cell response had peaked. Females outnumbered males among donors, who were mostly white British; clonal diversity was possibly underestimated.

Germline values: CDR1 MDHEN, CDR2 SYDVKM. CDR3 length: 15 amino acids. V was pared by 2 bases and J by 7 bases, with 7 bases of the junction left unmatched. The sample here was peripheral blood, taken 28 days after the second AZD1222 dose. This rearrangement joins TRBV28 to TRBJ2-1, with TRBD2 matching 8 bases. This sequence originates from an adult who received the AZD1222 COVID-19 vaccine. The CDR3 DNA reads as TGTGCCAGCAGTTTAACGACTAGCGAGGGGAATGAGCAGTTCTTC. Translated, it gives CASSLTTSEGNEQFF. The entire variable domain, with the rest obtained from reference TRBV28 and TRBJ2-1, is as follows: DVKVTQSSRYLVKRTGEKVFLECVQDMDHENMFWYRQDPGLGLRLIYFSYDVKMKEKGDIPEGYSVSREKKERFSLILESASTNQTSMYLCASSLTTSEGNEQFFGPGTRLTVL.